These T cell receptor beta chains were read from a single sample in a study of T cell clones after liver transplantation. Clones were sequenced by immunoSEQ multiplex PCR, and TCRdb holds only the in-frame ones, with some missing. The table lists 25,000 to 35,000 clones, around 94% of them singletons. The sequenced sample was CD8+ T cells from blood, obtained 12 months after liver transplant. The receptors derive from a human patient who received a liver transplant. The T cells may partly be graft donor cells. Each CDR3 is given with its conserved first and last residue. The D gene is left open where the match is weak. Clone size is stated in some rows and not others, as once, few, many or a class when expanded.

CDR3nt: TGTGCCAGCAGTGGCCGGGGTACAGATACGCAGTATTTT; CDR3aa: CASSGRGTDTQYF; v_gene: TRBV2; abundance: -; j_gene: TRBJ2-3; d_gene: -
CDR3nt: TGTGCCAGCAGTTACTCGGAGGGGGAGACTGAAGCTTTCTTT; CDR3aa: CASSYSEGETEAFF; v_gene: TRBV6-5; abundance: -; j_gene: TRBJ1-1; d_gene: -
CDR3nt: TGTGCCAGCAGCGAGATCAGGGGGCCGTACGGAAACACCATATATTTT; CDR3aa: CASSEIRGPYGNTIYF; v_gene: TRBV7-9; abundance: -; j_gene: TRBJ1-3; d_gene: TRBD1
CDR3nt: TGTGCCAGCAGCTTAGCAGGGGATGTGGCCTATGGCTACACCTTC; CDR3aa: CASSLAGDVAYGYTF; v_gene: TRBV7-2; abundance: -; j_gene: TRBJ1-2; d_gene: -
CDR3nt: TGTGCCAGCTCACCGCGGACAGGGGATCAAGAGACCCAGTACTTC; CDR3aa: CASSPRTGDQETQYF; v_gene: TRBV18; abundance: -; j_gene: TRBJ2-5; d_gene: TRBD1
CDR3nt: TGTGCCAGCAGCCCCCCGGGACTAGCGGACTACAATGAGCAGTTCTTC; CDR3aa: CASSPPGLADYNEQFF; v_gene: TRBV9; abundance: -; j_gene: TRBJ2-1; d_gene: TRBD2
CDR3nt: TGTGCCACCAGCCAGGGTAAGGAGCAGTACTTC; CDR3aa: CATSQGKEQYF; v_gene: TRBV15; abundance: -; j_gene: TRBJ2-7; d_gene: -
CDR3nt: TGCAGCGTTGTATCTGGGGGTTCCCTCTCCTACGAGCAGTACTTC; CDR3aa: CSVVSGGSLSYEQYF; v_gene: TRBV29-1; abundance: -; j_gene: TRBJ2-7; d_gene: -
CDR3nt: TGTGCCAGCAGAGCCGCCGGGACAGCCTACGAGCAGTACTTC; CDR3aa: CASRAAGTAYEQYF; v_gene: TRBV28; abundance: -; j_gene: TRBJ2-7; d_gene: TRBD1
CDR3nt: TGCGCCAGCATGGAATACGAGCAGTACTTC; CDR3aa: CASMEYEQYF; v_gene: TRBV10-2; abundance: -; j_gene: TRBJ2-7; d_gene: -
CDR3nt: TGTGCCATCAGTGGAGCGGACAGGGGGATATACAATGAGCAGTTCTTC; CDR3aa: CAISGADRGIYNEQFF; v_gene: TRBV10-3; abundance: -; j_gene: TRBJ2-1; d_gene: TRBD1
CDR3nt: TGCGCCAGCAGCCAAGCGACCCGGGGGGCCTACGAGCAGTACTTC; CDR3aa: CASSQATRGAYEQYF; v_gene: TRBV4-1; abundance: -; j_gene: TRBJ2-7; d_gene: TRBD2
CDR3nt: TGCGCCAGCAGGAGTGGACAGCTTAACACTGAAGCTTTCTTT; CDR3aa: CASRSGQLNTEAFF; v_gene: TRBV10-2; abundance: -; j_gene: TRBJ1-1; d_gene: -
CDR3nt: TGCGCCAGCAGTGACTTGCGGACTAGCGGAAGAGATACGCAGTATTTT; CDR3aa: CASSDLRTSGRDTQYF; v_gene: TRBV10-2; abundance: -; j_gene: TRBJ2-3; d_gene: TRBD2
CDR3nt: TGTGCCAGCAGCTCGGGGGAGGCCTACGAGCAGTACTTC; CDR3aa: CASSSGEAYEQYF; v_gene: TRBV11-2; abundance: once; j_gene: TRBJ2-7; d_gene: -
CDR3nt: TGCGCCAGCAGCCAAAGAGCGGCTCCTAGCACAGATACGCAGTATTTT; CDR3aa: CASSQRAAPSTDTQYF; v_gene: TRBV4-1; abundance: -; j_gene: TRBJ2-3; d_gene: -
CDR3nt: TGCGCCAGCAGCCCTAGTAGCGGGAGAGAAAATGAGCAGTTCTTC; CDR3aa: CASSPSSGRENEQFF; v_gene: TRBV4-1; abundance: -; j_gene: TRBJ2-1; d_gene: TRBD2
CDR3nt: TGTGCCAGCAGTTTTACCGGGGAGCTGTTTTTT; CDR3aa: CASSFTGELFF; v_gene: TRBV9; abundance: -; j_gene: TRBJ2-2; d_gene: -
CDR3nt: TGTGCCAGCAGCCCCGGGACGCCATCTTACGAGCAGTACTTC; CDR3aa: CASSPGTPSYEQYF; v_gene: TRBV11-2; abundance: -; j_gene: TRBJ2-7; d_gene: -
CDR3nt: TGTGCCAGTAGTGGTCCCCTGGACGAGCAGTACTTC; CDR3aa: CASSGPLDEQYF; v_gene: TRBV19; abundance: -; j_gene: TRBJ2-7; d_gene: -
CDR3nt: TGTGCTAGCAGCCCAAGCTATGAGACCCAGTACTTC; CDR3aa: CASSPSYETQYF; v_gene: TRBV7-7; abundance: -; j_gene: TRBJ2-5; d_gene: -
CDR3nt: TGCAGCGGAGGGTGGGGGTCTGCGAACACCGGGGAGCTGTTTTTT; CDR3aa: CSGGWGSANTGELFF; v_gene: TRBV29-1; abundance: -; j_gene: TRBJ2-2; d_gene: -
CDR3nt: TGCGCCAGCAGCCGGGACAGGGGAGCACAAGAGACCCAGTACTTC; CDR3aa: CASSRDRGAQETQYF; v_gene: TRBV5-1; abundance: -; j_gene: TRBJ2-5; d_gene: TRBD1
CDR3nt: TGCGCCAGCAGCCAATACGAGGGGACAACTGGCAATCAGCCCCAGCATTTT; CDR3aa: CASSQYEGTTGNQPQHF; v_gene: TRBV4-1; abundance: -; j_gene: TRBJ1-5; d_gene: -
CDR3nt: TGTGCCACCAGCCTGGATGGCAGGGATGAGCAGTACTTC; CDR3aa: CATSLDGRDEQYF; v_gene: TRBV15; abundance: -; j_gene: TRBJ2-7; d_gene: -
CDR3nt: TGTGCCAGCAGCGGGACAGGGGGCAGAGAGACCCAGTACTTC; CDR3aa: CASSGTGGRETQYF; v_gene: TRBV9; abundance: -; j_gene: TRBJ2-5; d_gene: TRBD1
CDR3nt: TGCAGCGTGGACAAAGGGGGTTCCTACGAGCAGTACTTC; CDR3aa: CSVDKGGSYEQYF; v_gene: TRBV29-1; abundance: -; j_gene: TRBJ2-7; d_gene: -
CDR3nt: TGTGCCAGCAGTTACACTGGCAGTTACGAGCAGTACTTC; CDR3aa: CASSYTGSYEQYF; v_gene: TRBV6-5; abundance: -; j_gene: TRBJ2-7; d_gene: -
CDR3nt: TGTGCCAGCAGGACTAGCGGACTGCGTGAGCAGTTCTTC; CDR3aa: CASRTSGLREQFF; v_gene: TRBV7-2; abundance: -; j_gene: TRBJ2-1; d_gene: TRBD2
CDR3nt: TGTGCCAGCAGTGAGGGGCTCGGAACCTACGAGCAGTACTTC; CDR3aa: CASSEGLGTYEQYF; v_gene: TRBV6-1; abundance: -; j_gene: TRBJ2-7; d_gene: -
CDR3nt: TGCGCCAGCAGCCAAGATAACGGACCAACCTACGAGCAGTACTTC; CDR3aa: CASSQDNGPTYEQYF; v_gene: TRBV4-1; abundance: -; j_gene: TRBJ2-7; d_gene: -
CDR3nt: TGCGCCAGCAGCGGGAGTACCGGGGAGCTGTTTTTT; CDR3aa: CASSGSTGELFF; v_gene: TRBV5-1; abundance: -; j_gene: TRBJ2-2; d_gene: -
CDR3nt: TGTGCCAGCAGCCAAGATGAAAACTATGGCTACACCTTC; CDR3aa: CASSQDENYGYTF; v_gene: TRBV14; abundance: -; j_gene: TRBJ1-2; d_gene: -
CDR3nt: TGTGCCAGCAGCGCAACTACCTACGAGCAGTACTTC; CDR3aa: CASSATTYEQYF; v_gene: TRBV11-1; abundance: -; j_gene: TRBJ2-7; d_gene: -
CDR3nt: TGTGCCAGCAGTTCTGCACTAGCGGGAGGAGTAGATACGCAGTATTTT; CDR3aa: CASSSALAGGVDTQYF; v_gene: TRBV28; abundance: once; j_gene: TRBJ2-3; d_gene: TRBD2
CDR3nt: TGTGCCAGCAGTTTAGGCGGGGGGCACTACGAGCAGTACTTC; CDR3aa: CASSLGGGHYEQYF; v_gene: TRBV27; abundance: -; j_gene: TRBJ2-7; d_gene: TRBD2
CDR3nt: TGCAGTGCTAGAGATCCGGGTGGCTACACCTTC; CDR3aa: CSARDPGGYTF; v_gene: TRBV20-1; abundance: -; j_gene: TRBJ1-2; d_gene: -
CDR3nt: TGTGCCAGTAGTATAGGGTATCACAGCACCAAAGAGACCCAGTACTTC; CDR3aa: CASSIGYHSTKETQYF; v_gene: TRBV19; abundance: -; j_gene: TRBJ2-5; d_gene: -
CDR3nt: TGTGCCAGCAGCGGCTATAAGAACTCCTACGAGCAGTACTTC; CDR3aa: CASSGYKNSYEQYF; v_gene: TRBV5-4; abundance: -; j_gene: TRBJ2-7; d_gene: -
CDR3nt: TGTGCCAGCAGCTTAGCGCGTGGGCCCTACGAGCAGTACTTC; CDR3aa: CASSLARGPYEQYF; v_gene: TRBV7-9; abundance: -; j_gene: TRBJ2-7; d_gene: -